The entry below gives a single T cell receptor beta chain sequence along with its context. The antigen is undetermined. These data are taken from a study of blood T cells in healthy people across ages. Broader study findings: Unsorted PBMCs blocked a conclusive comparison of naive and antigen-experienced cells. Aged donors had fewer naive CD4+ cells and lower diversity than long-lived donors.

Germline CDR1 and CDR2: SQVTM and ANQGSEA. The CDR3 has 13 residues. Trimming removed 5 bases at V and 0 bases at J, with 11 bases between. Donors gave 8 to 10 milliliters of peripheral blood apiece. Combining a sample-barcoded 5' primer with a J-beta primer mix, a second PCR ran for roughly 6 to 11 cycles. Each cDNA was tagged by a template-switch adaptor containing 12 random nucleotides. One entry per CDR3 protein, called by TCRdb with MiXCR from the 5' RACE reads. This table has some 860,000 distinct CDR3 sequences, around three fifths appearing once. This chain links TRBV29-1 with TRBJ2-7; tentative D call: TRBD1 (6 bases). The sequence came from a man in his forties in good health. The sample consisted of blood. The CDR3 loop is CSVPGQSSYEQYF. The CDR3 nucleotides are TGCAGCGTTCCAGGACAGAGCTCCTACGAGCAGTACTTC.